The 20 T cell receptor beta chains below were found in one sample sequenced in a study of control samples from healthy donors and cancer patients. The repertoire was sequenced with immunoSEQ multiplex PCR; TCRdb's copy has only in-frame clones and lacks some. The sample lists some 100,000 clones, roughly three quarters seen once, with 8% to 11% in the top ten. Sequencing input: blood. These receptors were collected from a woman aged 30 to 39 in good health.

The chain has TRBV6-2 or TRBV6-3 and TRBJ2-3, with 8 bases identical to TRBD2. V dropped 7 bases and J dropped 5; count of bases not matched to a gene: 8. Germline V gene sequence: CDR1 MNHEY, CDR2 SVGEGT. The CDR3 sequence is 14 residues long. The CDR3 loop is CASTPRLAGDTQYF. DNA of the CDR3: TGTGCCAGCACCCCGAGGCTAGCGGGAGATACGCAGTATTTT.

The rearrangement links TRBV29-1 to TRBJ2-5; tentative D call: TRBD2 (6 bases). The CDR3 has 14 residues. V gave up 7 bases and J gave up 5 bases, with 20 bases separating them. The V gene's germline CDR1 is SQVTM and CDR2 ANQGSEA. The CDR3 spells CSAGGAGFPETQYF. DNA of the CDR3: TGCAGCGCCGGAGGGGCAGGCTTCCCCGAGACCCAGTACTTC.

The chain links TRBV11-2 to TRBJ1-2; TRBD1 is a possible D gene (5 bases). The germline V gene encodes CDR1 SGHAT and CDR2 FQNNGV. CDR3 length: 13 amino acids. Trimming pared 5 bases from V and 8 bases from J, leaving 15 bases between. The CDR3 loop reads CASSRLAGGGYTF. The CDR3 nucleotides are TGTGCCAGCAGCCGCCTCGCGGGGGGAGGCTACACCTTC.

The V and J genes are TRBV4-3 and TRBJ2-7, with D perhaps being TRBD1 or TRBD2 (5 bases each). Trimming removed 3 bases from V and 7 bases from J, with 19 bases in between. The CDR3 spans 15 residues. Germline V CDR1 and CDR2: LGHNA, YSLEER. In nucleotides, the CDR3 is TGCGCCAGCAGCCAGGTAGTGGGGACGGCTCGGGAGCAGTACTTC. It yields the protein CASSQVVGTAREQYF.

This chain links TRBV19 with TRBJ1-3, with a possible D match to TRBD1 (5 bases). The V end lost 10 bases, the J end lost 4 bases, and 20 bases lay between the germline ends. The germline V gene has CDR1 LNHDA and CDR2 SQIVND (reference sequence). This CDR3 is built from 15 residues. CDR3 sequence (DNA): TGTGCCACCACCTTAGGGACCGGTCCCGGAAACACCATATATTTT. Its protein is CATTLGTGPGNTIYF.

The gene calls are TRBV6-6 and TRBJ1-6, with 8 bases identical to TRBD1. Per the germline V gene, CDR1 is MNHNY and CDR2 is SVGAGI (reference sequence). J gave up 8 bases and V 4 bases, and 10 bases lay outside the gene matches. The CDR3 length is 16 residues. The CDR3, as DNA: TGTGCCAGCAGTTCTCCGGACAGGGCCCAAGATTCACCCCTCCACTTT. Its protein product is CASSSPDRAQDSPLHF.

The rearrangement joins TRBV30 to TRBJ2-1; D uncertain. The germline V gene has CDR1 GTSNPN and CDR2 SVGIG (reference sequence). Trimming took off 0 bases at V and 0 bases at J, with 9 bases between the two ends. The CDR3 covers 15 residues. The CDR3 is CAWSVDGSSYNEQFF. DNA of the CDR3: TGTGCCTGGAGTGTAGACGGTAGCTCCTACAATGAGCAGTTCTTC.

This clone was recorded at least ten times. The J gene is TRBJ1-1, the V gene TRBV10-3; tentatively, D is TRBD1 (5 bases). This CDR3 comprises 13 residues. CDR1 and CDR2 from the germline V gene are ENHRY and SYGVKD. V lost 7 bases and J 6 bases, leaving 15 bases between the germline ends. The CDR3 DNA reads TGTGCCATCAATTGGGACGGGTCCGCTGAAGCTTTCTTT. This translates into CAINWDGSAEAFF.

This rearrangement joins TRBV5-1 to TRBJ2-1; D not certain. The CDR3 is 13 amino acids. The germline gives CDR1 SGHRS, CDR2 YFSETQ. With 3 bases removed from V and 7 bases from J, the gap between germline ends came to 11 bases. This CDR3 reads CASSSTWSNEQFF. CDR3 nucleotides: TGCGCCAGCAGCTCTACGTGGTCTAATGAGCAGTTCTTC.

V usage is TRBV7-8 and J usage is TRBJ2-1; a possible D gene is TRBD2 (5 bases). The germline CDR1 and CDR2 sequences are SGHVS and FQNEAQ. V lost 5 bases and J 15 bases, leaving 14 bases between the germline ends. This CDR3 has 11 residues. The chain's CDR3 is CASSPGRVWFF. The CDR3 DNA follows: TGTGCCAGCAGCCCGGGAAGAGTTTGGTTCTTC.

The CDR3, as DNA: TGTGCCTGGAGTGTACGGAGCGGGGGGGCCTTAGATACGCAGTATTTT. Protein product: CAWSVRSGGALDTQYF. The chain carries TRBV30 and TRBJ2-3; 10 bases agree with TRBD2. The germline CDR1 and CDR2 sequences are GTSNPN and SVGIG (reference sequence). The CDR3 extends over 16 amino acids. The J segment lost 5 bases and the V segment lost 0 bases, leaving 8 bases of the junction unmatched.

Here the CDR3 reads CASSEGGPQPQHF. The CDR3, as DNA: TGTGCCAGCAGTGAAGGGGGGCCCCAGCCCCAGCATTTT. V is TRBV6-1 and J is TRBJ1-5, with D possibly TRBD1 on 6 matching bases. V shed 1 base and J shed 7 bases, with 8 bases lying between them. Germline V gene data show CDR1 as MNHNS and CDR2 as SASEGT. The CDR3 is 13 residues long.

The rearrangement links TRBV19 to TRBJ1-3; D is possibly TRBD1 (5 bases). CDR1 is LNHDA, CDR2 SQIVND, per germline (reference sequence). V dropped 8 bases and J dropped 0 bases, with 14 bases sitting between them. The length of the CDR3 is 15 residues. In DNA, the CDR3 is TGTGCCAGTTCCGCCACAGGCCTCTCTGGAAACACCATATATTTT. The encoded protein is CASSATGLSGNTIYF. Combining the CDR3 with reference TRBV19 and TRBJ1-3 gives the whole variable domain DGGITQSPKYLFRKEGQNVTLSCEQNLNHDAMYWYRQDPGQGLRLIYYSQIVNDFQKGDIAEGYSVSREKKESFPLTVTSAQKNPTAFYLCASSATGLSGNTIYFGEGSWLTVV.

The table lists this clone with a few counts. The rearrangement links TRBV19 to TRBJ2-3, with 12 nucleotides matching TRBD1. With 10 bases clipped from V and 6 bases from J, the junction kept 2 bases outside the gene matches. This CDR3 has 12 amino acids. The germline gives CDR1 LNHDA, CDR2 SQIVND (reference sequence). The CDR3 nucleotides read TGTGCCACCGGGACAGGGGGCGATACGCAGTATTTT. Translated: CATGTGGDTQYF. Full variable domain (remainder filled in from reference TRBV19 and TRBJ2-3): DGGITQSPKYLFRKEGQNVTLSCEQNLNHDAMYWYRQDPGQGLRLIYYSQIVNDFQKGDIAEGYSVSREKKESFPLTVTSAQKNPTAFYLCATGTGGDTQYFGPGTRLTVL.

The rearrangement uses TRBV9 and TRBJ1-1; D might be TRBD1 (5 bases). The germline V gene has CDR1 SGDLS and CDR2 YYNGEE. The CDR3 extends over 13 amino acids. V dropped 3 bases and J dropped 8 bases, with 14 bases sitting between them. The CDR3, as DNA: TGTGCCAGCAGCGGCCACCCTCGGGGGGAAGCTTTCTTT. Its translation is CASSGHPRGEAFF. The full variable domain, its missing parts supplied by reference TRBV9 and TRBJ1-1, is DSGVTQTPKHLITATGQRVTLRCSPRSGDLSVYWYQQSLDQGLQFLIQYYNGEERAKGNILERFSAQQFPDLHSELNLSSLELGDSALYFCASSGHPRGEAFFGQGTRLTVV.

V and J are TRBV25-1 and TRBJ2-5; no reliable D call. V shed 7 bases and J shed 4 bases, with 10 bases lying between them. From germline, CDR1 is MGHDK and CDR2 SYGVNS. The CDR3 loop spans 12 amino acids. The CDR3 loop reads CASKSGLETQYF. In DNA form, the CDR3 reads TGTGCCAGCAAGTCCGGGTTAGAGACCCAGTACTTC.

Of note for this clone: Other DNA variants within this sample encode the same CDR3. V gene TRBV18 combines with J gene TRBJ2-7, with D perhaps TRBD1 or TRBD2 (5 bases each). V gave up 1 base and J gave up 1 base, with 8 bases separating them. The CDR3 is made up of 14 amino acids. Germline V gene data show CDR1 as KGHSH and CDR2 as LQKENI. The CDR3 region is CASSPRGASYEQYF. The DNA for the CDR3 is TGTGCCAGCTCACCACGAGGGGCTTCCTACGAGCAGTACTTC.

This clone was seen more than once but under ten times. The chain uses TRBV10-2 and TRBJ2-1; TRBD2 is a possible D gene (7 bases). The germline V gene encodes CDR1 WSHSY and CDR2 SAAADI. This CDR3 has 14 residues. Trimming pared 6 bases from V and 8 bases from J, leaving 17 bases between. The CDR3 DNA reads TGCGCCAGCAGCTACGGGGGGCGCTTATATGAGCAGTTCTTC. It codes for CASSYGGRLYEQFF.

This clone showed up just once. The V call is TRBV6-5, the J call TRBJ2-3, with 9 bases fitting TRBD1. CDR3 length: 14 amino acids. J was trimmed by 9 bases and V by 5 bases; bases with no gene match: 9. In germline, CDR1 is MNHEY, CDR2 SVGAGI. CDR3 nucleotides: TGTGCCAGCAGTCCGGGACAGGGAATTGGAACGCAGTATTTT. Its translation: CASSPGQGIGTQYF.

V gene TRBV30 combines with J gene TRBJ1-2; maybe TRBD1 (6 bases). Germline V lookup: CDR1 GTSNPN, CDR2 SVGIG (reference sequence). V was clipped by 2 bases and J by 4 bases, with 17 bases between them. The CDR3 has 15 residues. The DNA for the CDR3 is TGTGCCTGGAGTAGTTGGTCTGGGGGCGGCTATGGCTACACCTTC. Translating it yields CAWSSWSGGGYGYTF.